The clone carrying this TCR beta chain has a single count. What it recognizes is unknown. The source of the sample is a study of shared clonotypes between healthy human individuals. Study overall: Contributing individuals were two females and a few males aged 18 to 49.

Losses at the gene ends were 3 bases for V and 2 bases for J; bases not matched to a gene: 8. The CDR3 loop spans 18 amino acids. CDR1 SGHRS and CDR2 YFSETQ come from the germline V gene. Each donor was a Caucasian adult residing in Nashville, Tennessee. Data came from immunoSEQ multiplex PCR; TCRdb stores just in-frame clones and leaves some out. The data show roughly 2.2 million clones, 92% seen once. Overall study results and limits: The authors expected sequencing depth to affect clonotype sharing among donors. Naive subsets typically showed greater estimated richness than memory subsets.

The clonotype comes from a man in his late teens or twenties in good health. Some clones in this sample may be carry-over from other donors' samples. Input material: naive CD4+ T cells from PBMCs. The sample's subset: CD45RA+ positively selected. V is TRBV5-1 and J is TRBJ2-3; 14 bases line up with TRBD2. CDR3 DNA sequence: TGCGCCAGCAGCTGGGGTGGACTAGCGGGAGGAAACACAGATACGCAGTATTTT. Its translation is CASSWGGLAGGNTDTQYF.